The rows below give T cell receptor beta chains drawn from one sample of a study of early T cells in non-severe SARS-CoV-2 infection. TCRdb reprocessed the 5' RACE reads via MiXCR and lists one record per CDR3 protein. The sample records 55,000 to 65,000 distinct CDR3 sequences, approximately 10% being singletons. Material: whole blood. These receptors were taken from an adult who was a healthcare worker with PCR-confirmed SARS-CoV-2 infection or an uninfected control (not recorded which). CDR3s include the opening cysteine and the closing phenylalanine or tryptophan. Fields, in order: CDR3 length, J gene, clone size, D gene, V gene, CDR3 DNA, CDR3 protein. D genes are given only for firm matches. Size tells how often a clone was seen (once, few, many) or the class of an expanded clone, and some rows leave it out.

11 | TRBJ2-7 | many | - | TRBV2 | TGTGCCAGCAAGGACGAGTACGAGCAGTACTTC | CASKDEYEQYF
14 | TRBJ2-7 | few | - | TRBV2 | TGTGCCAGCAGCCCGGGGACGTTCCCCTACGAGCAGTACTTC | CASSPGTFPYEQYF
15 | TRBJ2-5 | many | - | TRBV5-6 | TGTGCCAGCAGCCCCAGAAGGATCTCTCAAGAGACCCAGTACTTC | CASSPRRISQETQYF
11 | TRBJ2-3 | few | - | TRBV7-9 | TGTGCCAGCCCGCCGAGGCACGAGCAGTATTTT | CASPPRHEQYF
13 | TRBJ2-3 | many | - | TRBV29-1 | TGCAGCGGCCTGACAGACAGAGCGGATACGCAGTATTTT | CSGLTDRADTQYF
11 | TRBJ1-3 | many | - | TRBV20-1 | TGCAGTGCTAGTAAAGGAAACACCATATATTTT | CSASKGNTIYF
15 | TRBJ2-3 | - | - | TRBV7-8 | TGTGCCAGCAGCTTAGTGAGGGGGGCCCAAGATACGCAGTATTTT | CASSLVRGAQDTQYF
13 | TRBJ1-1 | - | - | TRBV19 | TGTGCCAGTAGTGCTCCCGGAGGGACTGAAGCTTTCTTT | CASSAPGGTEAFF
11 | TRBJ1-1 | few | - | TRBV30 | TGTGCCTTCGGGCCTAACACTGAAGCTTTCTTT | CAFGPNTEAFF
16 | TRBJ2-7 | many | - | TRBV21-1 | TGTGCCAGCAGCAAAGATCGGCGGGGGGGCCCCTGGGAGCAGTACTTC | CASSKDRRGGPWEQYF
14 | TRBJ1-2 | - | - | TRBV6-5 | TGTGCCAGCAGTTATAGTCCCTCGGCCGGCCCCTACACCTTC | CASSYSPSAGPYTF
18 | TRBJ2-4 | many | TRBD2 | TRBV7-8 | TGTGCCAGCAGCCACCCTCGTTCGGGGGGGCTAGCCAAAAACATTCAGTACTTC | CASSHPRSGGLAKNIQYF
15 | TRBJ2-5 | many | - | TRBV5-1 | TGCGCCAGCAGCATCGGGACCCAAAGCCAAGAGACCCAGTACTTC | CASSIGTQSQETQYF
15 | TRBJ1-2 | few | - | TRBV7-2 | TGTGCCAGCAGCTTAGCGGGGGCGCAGGGCGGAGGCTACACCTTC | CASSLAGAQGGGYTF
15 | TRBJ1-6 | few | TRBD1 | TRBV5-1 | TGCGCCAGCAGCTTGGCGGGACAGGGGCGTTCACCCCTCCACTTT | CASSLAGQGRSPLHF
16 | TRBJ2-3 | - | TRBD2 | TRBV7-2 | TGTGCCAGCAGTTTATCTAGCGGGGTCTCCATAGATACGCAGTATTTT | CASSLSSGVSIDTQYF
16 | TRBJ2-4 | many | TRBD2 | TRBV7-2 | TGTGCCAGCAGCCCCCTAGGCGGGGGGGCCCGAAACATTCAGTACTTC | CASSPLGGGARNIQYF
13 | TRBJ2-1 | - | - | TRBV9 | TGTGCCTCTCGAGAGAGGGACGGCAATGAGCAGTTCTTC | CASRERDGNEQFF
14 | TRBJ1-2 | many | TRBD1 | TRBV2 | TGTGCCAGCAGCCATCAGGGGACAGACTATGGCTACACCTTC | CASSHQGTDYGYTF
13 | TRBJ1-2 | few | - | TRBV7-9 | TGTGCCAGCAGCTTATCGTATGGTCCGGGCTACACCTTC | CASSLSYGPGYTF
20 | TRBJ2-1 | - | TRBD2 | TRBV3-1 | TGTGCCAGCAGCCAAGATCTGGGGACTAGCGGGGGGCTATCCTACAATGAGCAGTTCTTC | CASSQDLGTSGGLSYNEQFF
15 | TRBJ2-3 | - | TRBD2 | TRBV7-6 | TGTGCCAGCAGCATTAGCGGGGGGGCGTCAGATACGCAGTATTTT | CASSISGGASDTQYF
14 | TRBJ2-5 | few | TRBD1 | TRBV7-6 | TGTGCCAGCAGCTACGGGACAGGGATAGAGACCCAGTACTTC | CASSYGTGIETQYF